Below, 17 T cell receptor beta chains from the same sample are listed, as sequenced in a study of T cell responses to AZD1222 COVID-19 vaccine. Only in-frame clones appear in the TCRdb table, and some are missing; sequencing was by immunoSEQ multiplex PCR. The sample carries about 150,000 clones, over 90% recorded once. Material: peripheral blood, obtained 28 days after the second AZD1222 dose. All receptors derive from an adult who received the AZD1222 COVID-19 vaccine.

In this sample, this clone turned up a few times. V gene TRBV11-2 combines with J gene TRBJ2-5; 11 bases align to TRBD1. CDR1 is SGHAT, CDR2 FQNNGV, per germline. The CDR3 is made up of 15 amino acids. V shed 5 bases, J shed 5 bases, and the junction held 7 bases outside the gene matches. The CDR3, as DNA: TGTGCCAGCAGCCAGGGACAGGGGGTTCGGGAGACCCAGTACTTC. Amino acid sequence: CASSQGQGVRETQYF.

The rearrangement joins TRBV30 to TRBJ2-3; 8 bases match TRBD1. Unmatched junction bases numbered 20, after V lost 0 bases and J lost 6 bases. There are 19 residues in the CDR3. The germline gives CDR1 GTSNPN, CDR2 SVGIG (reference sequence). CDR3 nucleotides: TGTGCCTGGAGTGTATCTCGGCTCCCGACAGGGGTAGGCAGGGATACGCAGTATTTT. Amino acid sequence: CAWSVSRLPTGVGRDTQYF.

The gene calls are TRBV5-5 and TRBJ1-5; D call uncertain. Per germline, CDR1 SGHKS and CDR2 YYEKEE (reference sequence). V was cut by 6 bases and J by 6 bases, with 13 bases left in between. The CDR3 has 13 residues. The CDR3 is CASTILLGQPQHF. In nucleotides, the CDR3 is TGTGCCAGCACCATTCTCTTAGGTCAGCCCCAGCATTTT.

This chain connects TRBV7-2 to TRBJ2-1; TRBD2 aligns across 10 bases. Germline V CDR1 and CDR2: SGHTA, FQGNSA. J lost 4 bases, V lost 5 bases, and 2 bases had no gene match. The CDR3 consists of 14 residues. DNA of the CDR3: TGTGCCAGCAGCATTAGCGGGGGGTACAATGAGCAGTTCTTC. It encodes CASSISGGYNEQFF.

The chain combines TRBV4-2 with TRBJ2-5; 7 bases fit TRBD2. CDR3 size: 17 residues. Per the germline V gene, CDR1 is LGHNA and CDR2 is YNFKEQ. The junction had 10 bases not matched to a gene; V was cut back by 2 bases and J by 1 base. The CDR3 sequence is CASSQHPREELQETQYF. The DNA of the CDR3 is TGTGCCAGCAGCCAACACCCCCGGGAGGAACTCCAAGAGACCCAGTACTTC.

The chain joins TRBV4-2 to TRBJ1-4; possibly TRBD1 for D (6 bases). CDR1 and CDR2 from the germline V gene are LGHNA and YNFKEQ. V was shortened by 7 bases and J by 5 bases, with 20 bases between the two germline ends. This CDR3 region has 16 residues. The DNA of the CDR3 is TGTGCCAGCAAGCCTAGAGGGGGTGACCTGAATGAAAAACTGTTTTTT. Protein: CASKPRGGDLNEKLFF.

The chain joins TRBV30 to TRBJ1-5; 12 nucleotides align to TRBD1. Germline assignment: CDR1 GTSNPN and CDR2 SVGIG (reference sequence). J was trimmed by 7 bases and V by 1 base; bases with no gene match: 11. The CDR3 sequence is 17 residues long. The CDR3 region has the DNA TGTGCCTGGAGTGGAGGCAGTTGGGACAGGGGGCGGCAGCCCCAGCATTTT. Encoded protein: CAWSGGSWDRGRQPQHF.

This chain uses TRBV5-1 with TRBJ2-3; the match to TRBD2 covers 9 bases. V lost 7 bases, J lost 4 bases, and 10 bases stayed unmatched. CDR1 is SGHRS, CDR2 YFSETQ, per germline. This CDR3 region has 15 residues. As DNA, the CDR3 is TGCGCCAGCTCGGTGGGTAGCGGGAGTGCAGATACGCAGTATTTT. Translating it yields CASSVGSGSADTQYF.

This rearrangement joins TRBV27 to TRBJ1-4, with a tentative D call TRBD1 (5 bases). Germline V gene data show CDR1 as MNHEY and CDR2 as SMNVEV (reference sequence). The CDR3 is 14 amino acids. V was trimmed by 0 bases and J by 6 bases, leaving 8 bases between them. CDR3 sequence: CASSLSGRDEKLFF. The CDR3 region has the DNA TGTGCCAGCAGTTTATCGGGCAGGGATGAAAAACTGTTTTTT. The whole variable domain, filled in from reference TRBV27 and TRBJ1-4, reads EAQVTQNPRYLITVTGKKLTVTCSQNMNHEYMSWYRQDPGLGLRQIYYSMNVEVTDKGDVPEGYKVSRKEKRNFPLILESPSPNQTSLYFCASSLSGRDEKLFFGSGTQLSVL.

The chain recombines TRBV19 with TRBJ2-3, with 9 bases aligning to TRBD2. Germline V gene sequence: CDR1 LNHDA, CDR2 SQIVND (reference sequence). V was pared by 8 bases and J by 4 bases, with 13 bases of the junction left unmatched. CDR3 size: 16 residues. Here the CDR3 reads CASVSAGGYRADTQYF. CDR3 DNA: TGTGCCAGTGTGTCTGCGGGGGGGTATCGCGCAGATACGCAGTATTTT.

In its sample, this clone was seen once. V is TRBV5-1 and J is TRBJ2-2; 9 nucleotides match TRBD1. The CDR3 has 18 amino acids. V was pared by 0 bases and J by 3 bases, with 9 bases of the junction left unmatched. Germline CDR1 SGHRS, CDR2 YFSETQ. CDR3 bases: TGCGCCAGCAGCTTGGAGGGACAGGGAAGGCGACACACCGGGGAGCTGTTTTTT. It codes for CASSLEGQGRRHTGELFF.

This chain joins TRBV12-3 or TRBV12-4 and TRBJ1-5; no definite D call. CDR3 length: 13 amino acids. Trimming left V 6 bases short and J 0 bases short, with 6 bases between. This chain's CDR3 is CASSQSSNQPQHF. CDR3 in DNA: TGTGCCAGCAGCCAGAGTAGCAATCAGCCCCAGCATTTT.

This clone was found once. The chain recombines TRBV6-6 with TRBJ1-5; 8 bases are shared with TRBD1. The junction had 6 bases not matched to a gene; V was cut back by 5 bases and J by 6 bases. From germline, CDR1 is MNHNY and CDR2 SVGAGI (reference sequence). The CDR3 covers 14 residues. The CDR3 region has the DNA TGTGCCAGCAGTCAGGGGGCGGCAGGTCAGCCCCAGCATTTT. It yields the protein CASSQGAAGQPQHF.

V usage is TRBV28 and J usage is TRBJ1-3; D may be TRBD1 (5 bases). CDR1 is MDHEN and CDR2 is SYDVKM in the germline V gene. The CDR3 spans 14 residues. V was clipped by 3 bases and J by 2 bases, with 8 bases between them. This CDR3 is CASSLLTAGNTIYF. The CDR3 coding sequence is TGTGCCAGCAGTTTGTTGACAGCTGGAAACACCATATATTTT. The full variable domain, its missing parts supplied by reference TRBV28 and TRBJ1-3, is DVKVTQSSRYLVKRTGEKVFLECVQDMDHENMFWYRQDPGLGLRLIYFSYDVKMKEKGDIPEGYSVSREKKERFSLILESASTNQTSMYLCASSLLTAGNTIYFGEGSWLTVV.

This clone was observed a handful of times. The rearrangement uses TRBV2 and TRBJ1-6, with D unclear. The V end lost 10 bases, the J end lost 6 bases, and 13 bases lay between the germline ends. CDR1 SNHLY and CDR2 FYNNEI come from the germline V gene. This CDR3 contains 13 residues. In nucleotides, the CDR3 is TGTGCCACAGGTCGCGGGCTTAATTCACCCCTCCACTTT. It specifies CATGRGLNSPLHF.

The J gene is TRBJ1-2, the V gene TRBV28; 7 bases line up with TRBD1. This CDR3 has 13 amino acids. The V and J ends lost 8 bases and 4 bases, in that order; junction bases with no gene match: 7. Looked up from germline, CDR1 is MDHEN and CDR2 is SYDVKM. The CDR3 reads CASFIQGSYGYTF. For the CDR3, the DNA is TGTGCCAGCTTTATACAGGGGAGCTATGGCTACACCTTC.

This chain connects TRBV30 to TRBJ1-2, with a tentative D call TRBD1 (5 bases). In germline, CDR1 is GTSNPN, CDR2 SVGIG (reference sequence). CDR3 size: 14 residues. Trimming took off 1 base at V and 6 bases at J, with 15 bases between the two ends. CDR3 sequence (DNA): TGTGCCTGGAGTGCTACCGGGACTCGGAATGGCTACACCTTC. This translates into CAWSATGTRNGYTF.